The rows below give T cell receptor beta chains drawn from one sample of a study of beta chain features in type 1 diabetes. Only in-frame clones appear in the TCRdb table, and some are missing; sequencing was by immunoSEQ multiplex PCR. The sample shows more than 300,000 clones, about 16% of them seen only once. The sample consisted of naive CD4+ T cells from blood. These receptors were taken from a young woman in good health. Both conserved end residues are part of each CDR3. The D gene is left open where the match is weak. Where a row states a size, it is once, few, many or the class of an expanded clone; other rows omit it.

v_call: TRBV30; clone_size: few; d_call: TRBD2; j_call: TRBJ2-7; cdr3_nt: TGTGCCTGGAGTGTACTAGCGGGAGCCTCCGAGCAGTACTTC; cdr3_aa: CAWSVLAGASEQYF
v_call: TRBV9; clone_size: few; d_call: .; j_call: TRBJ2-5; cdr3_nt: TGTGCCAGCAGCGTGGGGGGGAGGGGGAGGGAGACCCAGTACTTC; cdr3_aa: CASSVGGRGRETQYF
v_call: TRBV2; clone_size: few; d_call: TRBD1; j_call: TRBJ1-5; cdr3_nt: TGTGCCAGCACCTCGGACAGGGTGTCCAATCAGCCCCAGCATTTT; cdr3_aa: CASTSDRVSNQPQHF
v_call: TRBV6-5; clone_size: .; d_call: .; j_call: TRBJ2-3; cdr3_nt: TGTGCCAGCAGGGTGACAGGGACTAGCACAGATACGCAGTATTTT; cdr3_aa: CASRVTGTSTDTQYF
v_call: TRBV18; clone_size: .; d_call: .; j_call: TRBJ1-1; cdr3_nt: TGTGCCAGCTCACCCCTCTCAAGCTTTCGACAGCTTAGCCTGAACACTGAAGCTTTCTTT; cdr3_aa: CASSPLSSFRQLSLNTEAFF
v_call: TRBV20-1; clone_size: .; d_call: .; j_call: TRBJ2-7; cdr3_nt: TGCAGTGCTTGGACACCCTTGGAGCAGTACTTC; cdr3_aa: CSAWTPLEQYF
v_call: TRBV4-1; clone_size: few; d_call: .; j_call: TRBJ1-1; cdr3_nt: TGCGCCAGCAGCCAAGGTCTGACAATCTTTTACACTGAAGCTTTCTTT; cdr3_aa: CASSQGLTIFYTEAFF
v_call: TRBV25-1; clone_size: .; d_call: .; j_call: TRBJ2-2; cdr3_nt: TGTGCCAGCAGTGTCAAGACAGCTACCGATTATCCCGGGGAGCTGTTTTTT; cdr3_aa: CASSVKTATDYPGELFF
v_call: TRBV7-9; clone_size: once; d_call: TRBD2; j_call: TRBJ2-1; cdr3_nt: TGTGCCAGCAGCTCTGGACTAGCGGGAGTCCGCAATGAGCAGTTCTTC; cdr3_aa: CASSSGLAGVRNEQFF
v_call: TRBV19; clone_size: few; d_call: TRBD2; j_call: TRBJ2-3; cdr3_nt: TGTGCCAGTAGTATCGGACTAGAGGCAGATACGCAGTATTTT; cdr3_aa: CASSIGLEADTQYF
v_call: TRBV4-3; clone_size: .; d_call: TRBD1; j_call: TRBJ2-1; cdr3_nt: TGCGCCAGCAGCCTCTGGGACAGGGGAACCTACAATGAGCAGTTCTTC; cdr3_aa: CASSLWDRGTYNEQFF
v_call: TRBV5-1; clone_size: .; d_call: .; j_call: TRBJ2-7; cdr3_nt: TGCGCCAGCAGCCCTCGTCCCTCTTACGAGCAGTACTTC; cdr3_aa: CASSPRPSYEQYF
v_call: TRBV30; clone_size: .; d_call: TRBD2; j_call: TRBJ2-7; cdr3_nt: TGTGCCATCAGACTAGCGGGGGCCTACGAGCAGTACTTC; cdr3_aa: CAIRLAGAYEQYF
v_call: TRBV23-1; clone_size: .; d_call: TRBD1; j_call: TRBJ2-7; cdr3_nt: TGCGCCAGCAGTCAATCGCCCCGGGACAGGGTTTACGAGCAGTACTTC; cdr3_aa: CASSQSPRDRVYEQYF
v_call: TRBV14; clone_size: .; d_call: TRBD1; j_call: TRBJ2-7; cdr3_nt: TGTGCCAGCAGCTGGGACAGGGTAACAGAGCAGTACTTC; cdr3_aa: CASSWDRVTEQYF
v_call: TRBV30; clone_size: .; d_call: .; j_call: TRBJ2-1; cdr3_nt: TGTGCCTACCTCAGGTTCTCCTACAATGAGCAGTTCTTC; cdr3_aa: CAYLRFSYNEQFF
v_call: TRBV6-5; clone_size: .; d_call: .; j_call: TRBJ2-2; cdr3_nt: TGTGCCACAAAAAGGGGCGGGGAGCTGTTTTTT; cdr3_aa: CATKRGGELFF
v_call: TRBV18; clone_size: .; d_call: .; j_call: TRBJ2-1; cdr3_nt: TGTGCCAGCTCACAGGGGAATGAGCAGTTCTTC; cdr3_aa: CASSQGNEQFF
v_call: TRBV28; clone_size: few; d_call: .; j_call: TRBJ1-1; cdr3_nt: TGTGCCAGCACCCTGGGGGGTATAGTGAACACTGAAGCTTTCTTT; cdr3_aa: CASTLGGIVNTEAFF
v_call: TRBV6-5; clone_size: .; d_call: TRBD2; j_call: TRBJ2-7; cdr3_nt: TGTGCCAGCAGTTACGGCCTAGCGGGAGTCGAGCAGTACTTC; cdr3_aa: CASSYGLAGVEQYF